This TCR beta chain is from a study of CD8 T cells in Susac syndrome. V was clipped by 5 bases and J by 11 bases, with 18 bases between them. CDR3 length equals 13 residues. Sequencing of TCR beta, carried out with a high-throughput approach, was applied to CD8+ and CD4+ T cells from the blood. Reverse transcription of roughly 0.5 to 1 ug RNA was carried out with random hexamers. The immunoSEQ assay covered 54 Vbeta and 13 Jbeta segments for CDR3. In TCRdb, the immunoSEQ multiplex PCR reads were re-called with MiXCR into one record per CDR3 protein. The sample lists some 260,000 distinct CDR3 sequences, more than 75% occurring once.

This clonotype originated in a human donor with multiple sclerosis. The chain is built from TRBV12-3 or TRBV12-4 and TRBJ1-1; D uncertain. Sequencing input: CD8+ T cells from PBMCs. The CDR3 nucleotides read TGTGCCAGCAGTGGCCAAGAACGAGGCGGGGCTTTCTTT. Translation gives CASSGQERGGAFF.